The clone carrying this TCR beta chain was detected only a few times. Both 60 Vbeta primers and 13 Jbeta primers went into the PCR. TCRdb's copy holds only in-frame clones and misses some; the assay was immunoSEQ multiplex PCR. The sample yields about 200,000 clones, over 60% seen once. The data derive from a study of cytomegalovirus exposure and HLA in healthy donors. Germline V gene sequence: CDR1 MNHEY, CDR2 SVGAGI. The V gene lost 6 bases and the J gene lost 4 bases, with 6 bases spanning the gap. This CDR3 has 11 amino acids. Although they were nominally healthy when sampled, donors likely had unrecorded immune exposures.

The chain couples TRBV6-5 to TRBJ2-5; D call uncertain. Sequenced material: PBMCs. The source is a man aged 35-49 years in good health and CMV-seronegative. CDR3 DNA sequence: TGTGCCAGCAGGCGAGGAGAGACCCAGTACTTC. This codes for CASRRGETQYF.